The 14 T cell receptor beta chains reported below all come from one sample, sequenced in a study of shared clonotypes between healthy human individuals (dated by TCRdb to 2020 to 2021). Library creation used the immunoSEQ multiplex PCR assay. TCRdb stores this immuneACCESS table with in-frame sequences only. Part of the clones is absent; in the studies checked, under half of the shortfall reflects unresolved V genes, and no reason is known for the rest. This sample lists 2 million or so clones; roughly 95% were detected once. The ten largest account for around 1.1% of the sample. CD8 naive samples were CD45RO-negative cells positively selected for CCR7, giving a CD45RA+CCR7+ population that excluded TemRA cells. The sample was naive CD8+ T cells sorted from blood. The cell subset or site label, read with the paper, signifies: CD45RA+CCR7+. These receptors all come from a man aged 18-30 years in good health.

The chain recombines TRBV7-8 with TRBJ2-7, with 9 bases lining up with TRBD2. Germline CDR1 SGHVS, CDR2 FQNEAQ. With 1 base clipped from V and 3 bases from J, the junction kept 7 bases outside the gene matches. The CDR3 is 16 amino acids. DNA for the CDR3: TGTGCCAGCAGCTTAGGTGAGCGGGAGGTTCGCTACGAGCAGTACTTC. Translating it yields CASSLGEREVRYEQYF.

The V and J genes are TRBV27 and TRBJ2-2; D unclear. CDR3 size: 12 residues. The germline V gene has CDR1 MNHEY and CDR2 SMNVEV (reference sequence). V lost 6 bases and J lost 4, with 6 bases in between. CDR3 loop: CASSKTTGELFF. The CDR3 coding sequence is TGTGCCAGCAGCAAGACCACCGGGGAGCTGTTTTTT.

V usage is TRBV4-3 and J usage is TRBJ2-1, with 7 bases fitting TRBD2. Trimming at V came to 1 base and at J to 4 bases, leaving 19 bases not matched to a gene. CDR1 is LGHNA, CDR2 YSLEER, per germline. The CDR3 runs 20 residues. The CDR3 bases are TGCGCCAGCAGCCAAGTTTTAAGCCCCTCTAGCGGAAGCTTTTACAATGAGCAGTTCTTC. Translated: CASSQVLSPSSGSFYNEQFF.

The chain joins TRBV27 to TRBJ2-1, with a possible D match to TRBD2 (6 bases). Germline V gene lookup returns CDR1 MNHEY and CDR2 SMNVEV (reference sequence). This CDR3 has 14 residues. Trimming cost V 6 bases and J 2 bases, with 11 bases left between them. The CDR3 sequence: CASSTGTPYNEQFF. CDR3 bases: TGTGCCAGCAGCACCGGGACTCCCTACAATGAGCAGTTCTTC.

This chain connects TRBV28 to TRBJ2-7; D possibly corresponds to TRBD1 (5 bases). The CDR3 runs 14 residues. Germline-derived CDR1 and CDR2 are MDHEN and SYDVKM. V dropped 7 bases and J dropped 4 bases, with 17 bases sitting between them. The CDR3 coding sequence is TGTGCCAGCACCTTGGGGCCGGAAATGTACGAGCAGTACTTC. Amino acid sequence: CASTLGPEMYEQYF.

The rearrangement links TRBV28 to TRBJ2-7; 7 bases are shared with TRBD1. The V and J ends lost 2 bases and 5 bases, in that order; junction bases with no gene match: 9. Germline CDR1 and CDR2: MDHEN and SYDVKM. The CDR3 consists of 15 residues. CDR3 sequence: CASSLDRVDGDEQYF. The CDR3 bases are TGTGCCAGCAGTTTAGACAGGGTAGATGGCGACGAGCAGTACTTC.

The genes are TRBV7-2 and TRBJ2-1, with 12 bases fitting TRBD2. Per the germline V gene, CDR1 is SGHTA and CDR2 is FQGNSA. Germline trimming cut 5 bases from V and 10 bases from J; bases unmatched to any gene: 15. The CDR3 covers 17 residues. CDR3 DNA sequence: TGTGCCAGCAGCCCATTGCCTCCTAGCGGGAGGGCCGGCGAGCAGTTCTTC. Its protein product is CASSPLPPSGRAGEQFF.

The chain employs TRBV4-3 and TRBJ1-1, with D unresolved. V was shortened by 0 bases and J by 2 bases, with 10 bases between the two germline ends. The CDR3 is made up of 15 amino acids. CDR1 LGHNA and CDR2 YSLEER come from the germline V gene. This CDR3 is CASSQDLGVNTEAFF. CDR3 DNA sequence: TGCGCCAGCAGCCAAGACCTGGGAGTAAACACTGAAGCTTTCTTT.

As regards this clone: The same CDR3 also results from other DNA sequences found in this sample. V usage is TRBV19 and J usage is TRBJ2-1, with D perhaps assigned TRBD1 or TRBD2 (5 bases each). Germline V lookup: CDR1 LNHDA, CDR2 SQIVND (reference sequence). V was cut by 11 bases and J by 1 base, with 9 bases left in between. The CDR3 extends over 12 amino acids. CDR3 sequence reads: CASRGSYNEQFF. The DNA of the CDR3 is TGTGCCTCGAGGGGATCCTACAATGAGCAGTTCTTC.

The chain employs TRBV18 and TRBJ1-4, with D possibly TRBD1 on 5 matching bases. With 3 bases removed from V and 7 bases from J, the gap between germline ends came to 15 bases. The CDR3 totals 15 residues. From germline, CDR1 is KGHSH and CDR2 LQKENI. In DNA form, the CDR3 reads TGTGCCAGCTCACCCCAGGGATGGGGCCCTGAAAAACTGTTTTTT. This encodes CASSPQGWGPEKLFF.

The chain employs TRBV6-5 and TRBJ1-2; D unresolved. The CDR3 loop spans 15 amino acids. Germline lookup yields CDR1 MNHEY and CDR2 SVGAGI. V lost 6 bases and J 3 bases, leaving 17 bases between the germline ends. CDR3 DNA: TGTGCCAGCAGCTCTATTGGGGATGGGGACTATGGCTACACCTTC. Protein product: CASSSIGDGDYGYTF.

This clone appeared once. This sequence joins TRBV11-2 and TRBJ2-1; D remains ambiguous. Germline V CDR1 and CDR2: SGHAT, FQNNGV. V was pared by 3 bases and J by 2 bases, with 20 bases between. This CDR3 has 18 residues. The CDR3 bases are TGTGCCAGCAGCTTCGTGAGTGGGGATTACGTGGCCTACAATGAGCAGTTCTTC. The encoded protein is CASSFVSGDYVAYNEQFF.

This chain links TRBV21-1 with TRBJ2-7; the D call TRBD2 from the table was never checked on the DNA. TRBV21-1 is reported as a pseudogene. The CDR3 runs 15 residues. CDR3 nucleotide sequence: TGTGCCAGCAGCAAAGGGGAGGGGAGGGCCTACGAGCAGTACTTC. Amino acid sequence: CASSKGEGRAYEQYF.

This chain joins TRBV19 and TRBJ2-7; TRBD1 agrees at 8 bases. This CDR3 has 14 residues. V gave up 3 bases and J gave up 5 bases; unmatched junction bases: 6. CDR1 LNHDA and CDR2 SQIVND come from the germline V gene (reference sequence). For the CDR3, the DNA is TGTGCCAGTAGTATGTGGCAGGGGGCAGACGAGCAGTACTTC. Its translation is CASSMWQGADEQYF.